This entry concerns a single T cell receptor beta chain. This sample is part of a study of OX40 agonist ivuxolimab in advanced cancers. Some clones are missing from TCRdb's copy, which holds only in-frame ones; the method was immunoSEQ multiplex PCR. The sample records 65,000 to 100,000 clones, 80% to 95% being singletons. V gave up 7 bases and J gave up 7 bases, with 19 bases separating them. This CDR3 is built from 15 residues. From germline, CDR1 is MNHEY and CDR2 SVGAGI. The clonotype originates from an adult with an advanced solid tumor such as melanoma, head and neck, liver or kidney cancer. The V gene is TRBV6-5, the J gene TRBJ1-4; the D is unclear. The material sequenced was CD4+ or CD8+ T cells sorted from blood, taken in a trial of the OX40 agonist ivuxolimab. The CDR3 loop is CASTPRVQSGEKLFF. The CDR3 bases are TGTGCCAGCACTCCGAGAGTCCAAAGCGGTGAAAAACTGTTTTTT.